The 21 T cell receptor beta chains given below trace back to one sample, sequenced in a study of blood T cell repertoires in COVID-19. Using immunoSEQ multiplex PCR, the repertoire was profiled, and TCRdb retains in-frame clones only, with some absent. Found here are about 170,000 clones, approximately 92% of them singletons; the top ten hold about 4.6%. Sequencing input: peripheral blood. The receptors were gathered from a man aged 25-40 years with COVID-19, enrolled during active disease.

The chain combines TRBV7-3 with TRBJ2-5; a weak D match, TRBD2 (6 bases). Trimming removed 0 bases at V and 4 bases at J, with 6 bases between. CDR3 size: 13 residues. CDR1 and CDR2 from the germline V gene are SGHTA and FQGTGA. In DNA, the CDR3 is TGTGCCAGCAGCTTAACAGCGGGAGAGACCCAGTACTTC. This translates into CASSLTAGETQYF. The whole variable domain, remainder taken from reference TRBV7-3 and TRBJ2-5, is GAGVSQTPSNKVTEKGKYVELRCDPISGHTALYWYRQSLGQGPEFLIYFQGTGAADDSGLPNDRFFAVRPEGSVSTLKIQRTERGDSAVYLCASSLTAGETQYFGPGTRLLVL.

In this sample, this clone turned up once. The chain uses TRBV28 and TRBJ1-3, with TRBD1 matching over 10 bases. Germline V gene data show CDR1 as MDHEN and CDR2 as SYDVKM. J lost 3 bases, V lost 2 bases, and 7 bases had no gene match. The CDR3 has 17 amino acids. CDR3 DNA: TGTGCCAGCAGTTTAAGGACAGGGGGAACCATTGGAAACACCATATATTTT. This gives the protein CASSLRTGGTIGNTIYF. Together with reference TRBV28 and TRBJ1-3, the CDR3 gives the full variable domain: DVKVTQSSRYLVKRTGEKVFLECVQDMDHENMFWYRQDPGLGLRLIYFSYDVKMKEKGDIPEGYSVSREKKERFSLILESASTNQTSMYLCASSLRTGGTIGNTIYFGEGSWLTVV.

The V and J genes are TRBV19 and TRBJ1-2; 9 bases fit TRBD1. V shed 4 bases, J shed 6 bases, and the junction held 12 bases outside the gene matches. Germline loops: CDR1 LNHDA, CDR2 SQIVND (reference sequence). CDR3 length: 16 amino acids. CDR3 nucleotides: TGTGCCAGTAGTACGGGACAGGGAAAAAACGGGGATGGCTACACCTTC. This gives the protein CASSTGQGKNGDGYTF.

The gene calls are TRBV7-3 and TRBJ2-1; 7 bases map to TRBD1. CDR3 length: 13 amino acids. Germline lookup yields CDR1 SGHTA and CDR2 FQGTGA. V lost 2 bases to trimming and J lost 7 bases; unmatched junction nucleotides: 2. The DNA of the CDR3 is TGTGCCAGCAGCTTATTACAGGGGAATGAGCAGTTCTTC. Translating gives CASSLLQGNEQFF.

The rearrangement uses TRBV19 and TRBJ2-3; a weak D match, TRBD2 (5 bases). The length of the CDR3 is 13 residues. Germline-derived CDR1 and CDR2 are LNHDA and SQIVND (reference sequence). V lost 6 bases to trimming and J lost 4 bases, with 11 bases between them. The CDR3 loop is CASSTTGADTQYF. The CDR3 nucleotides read TGTGCCAGTAGCACAACCGGGGCAGATACGCAGTATTTT.

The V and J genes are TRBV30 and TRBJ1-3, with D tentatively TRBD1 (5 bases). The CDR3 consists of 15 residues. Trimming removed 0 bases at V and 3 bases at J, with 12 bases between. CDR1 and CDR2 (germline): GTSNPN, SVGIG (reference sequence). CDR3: CAWSVAGGGGNTIYF. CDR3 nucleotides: TGTGCCTGGAGTGTTGCTGGGGGGGGTGGAAACACCATATATTTT.

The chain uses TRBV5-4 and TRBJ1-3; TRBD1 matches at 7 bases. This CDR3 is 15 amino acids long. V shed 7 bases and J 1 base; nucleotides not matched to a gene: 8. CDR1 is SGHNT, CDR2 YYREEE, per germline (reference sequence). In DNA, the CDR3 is TGTGCCAGCCGGGAGGGCAGGGGGTCTGGAAACACCATATATTTT. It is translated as CASREGRGSGNTIYF.

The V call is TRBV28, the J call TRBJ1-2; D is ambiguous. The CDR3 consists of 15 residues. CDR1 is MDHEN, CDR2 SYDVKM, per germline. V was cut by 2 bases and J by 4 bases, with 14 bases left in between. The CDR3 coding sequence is TGTGCCAGCAGTTTAGGCGGCCCAACCTCCTATGGCTACACCTTC. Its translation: CASSLGGPTSYGYTF.

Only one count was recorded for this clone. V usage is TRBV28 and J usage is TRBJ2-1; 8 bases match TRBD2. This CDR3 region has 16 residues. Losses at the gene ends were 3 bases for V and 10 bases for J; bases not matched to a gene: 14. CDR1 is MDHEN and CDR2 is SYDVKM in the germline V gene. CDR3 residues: CASSLPRLARGKEQFF. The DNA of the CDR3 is TGTGCCAGCAGTTTGCCCCGACTAGCGAGGGGCAAGGAGCAGTTCTTC.

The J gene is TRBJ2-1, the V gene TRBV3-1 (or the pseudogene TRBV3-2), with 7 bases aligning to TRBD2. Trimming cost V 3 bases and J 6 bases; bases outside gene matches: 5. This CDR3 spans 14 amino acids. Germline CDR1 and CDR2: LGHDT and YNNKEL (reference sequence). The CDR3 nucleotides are TGTGCCAGCAGCCAGCCTAGCGGCAGCAATGAGCAGTTCTTC. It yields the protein CASSQPSGSNEQFF.

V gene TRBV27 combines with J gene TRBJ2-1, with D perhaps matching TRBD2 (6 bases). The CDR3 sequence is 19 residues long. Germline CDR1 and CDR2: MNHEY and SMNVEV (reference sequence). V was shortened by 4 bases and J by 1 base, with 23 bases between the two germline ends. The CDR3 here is CASSSRRGFLQNSYNEQFF. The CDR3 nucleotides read TGTGCCAGCAGTTCCCGCCGGGGGTTCCTACAAAATTCCTACAATGAGCAGTTCTTC.

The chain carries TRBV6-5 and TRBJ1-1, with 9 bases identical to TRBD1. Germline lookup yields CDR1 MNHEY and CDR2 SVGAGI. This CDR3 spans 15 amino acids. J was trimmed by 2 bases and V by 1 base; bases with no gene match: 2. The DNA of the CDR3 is TGTGCCAGCAGTTACTGGACAGGGGATAACACTGAAGCTTTCTTT. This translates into CASSYWTGDNTEAFF.

In DNA form, the CDR3 reads TGTGCCTGGAGTGGCTTATGGGCTGGATCCGGGGAGCTGTTTTTT. This codes for CAWSGLWAGSGELFF. This chain connects TRBV30 to TRBJ2-2; no clear D. Trimming left V 1 base short and J 6 bases short, with 15 bases between. The germline V gene encodes CDR1 GTSNPN and CDR2 SVGIG (reference sequence). The CDR3 length is 15 residues.

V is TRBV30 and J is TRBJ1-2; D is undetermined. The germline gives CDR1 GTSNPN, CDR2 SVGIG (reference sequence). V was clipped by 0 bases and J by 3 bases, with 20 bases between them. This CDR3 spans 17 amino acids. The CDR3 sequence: CAWSVRRLSGFDYGYTF. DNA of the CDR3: TGTGCCTGGAGTGTACGGCGGTTGTCGGGTTTTGACTATGGCTACACCTTC.

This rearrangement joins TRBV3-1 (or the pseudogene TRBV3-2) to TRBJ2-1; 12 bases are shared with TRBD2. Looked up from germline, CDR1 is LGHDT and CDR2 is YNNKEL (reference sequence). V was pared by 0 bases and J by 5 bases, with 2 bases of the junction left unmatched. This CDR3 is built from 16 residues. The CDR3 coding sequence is TGTGCCAGCAGCCAAGAGGCTAGCGGGGGGGACAATGAGCAGTTCTTC. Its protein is CASSQEASGGDNEQFF.

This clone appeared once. The DNA for the CDR3 is TGTGCCAGTAGTATAGGTCTAGCGGGGGGCATAGATACGCAGTATTTT. Protein sequence: CASSIGLAGGIDTQYF. This rearrangement joins TRBV19 to TRBJ2-3, with TRBD2 matching 11 bases. The CDR3 extends over 16 amino acids. Germline V lookup: CDR1 LNHDA, CDR2 SQIVND (reference sequence). Trimming at V came to 1 base and at J to 5 bases, leaving 5 bases not matched to a gene.

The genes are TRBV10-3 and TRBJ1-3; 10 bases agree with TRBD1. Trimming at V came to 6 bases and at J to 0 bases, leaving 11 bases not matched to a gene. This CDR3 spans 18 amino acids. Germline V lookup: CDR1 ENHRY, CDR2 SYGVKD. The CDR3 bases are TGTGCCATCAGAGCGGGACAGGGGATAGGCGACTCTGGAAACACCATATATTTT. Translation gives CAIRAGQGIGDSGNTIYF.

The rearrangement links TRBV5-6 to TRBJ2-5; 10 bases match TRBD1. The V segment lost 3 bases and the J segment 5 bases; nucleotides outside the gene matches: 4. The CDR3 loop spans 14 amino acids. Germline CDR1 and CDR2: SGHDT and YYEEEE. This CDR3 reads CASSWGQGRETQYF. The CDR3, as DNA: TGTGCCAGCAGCTGGGGACAGGGGAGGGAGACCCAGTACTTC. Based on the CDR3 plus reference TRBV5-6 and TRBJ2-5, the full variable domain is DAGVTQSPTHLIKTRGQQVTLRCSPKSGHDTVSWYQQALGQGPQFIFQYYEEEERQRGNFPDRFSGHQFPNYSSELNVNALLLGDSALYLCASSWGQGRETQYFGPGTRLLVL.

The CDR3 DNA follows: TGCAGCGTTGAAAACCCGAGACAAGAGACCCAGTACTTC. Residues: CSVENPRQETQYF. This chain links TRBV29-1 with TRBJ2-5; D not certain. The CDR3 spans 13 residues. V shed 2 bases and J shed 2 bases, with 9 bases lying between them. Germline V CDR1 and CDR2: SQVTM, ANQGSEA.

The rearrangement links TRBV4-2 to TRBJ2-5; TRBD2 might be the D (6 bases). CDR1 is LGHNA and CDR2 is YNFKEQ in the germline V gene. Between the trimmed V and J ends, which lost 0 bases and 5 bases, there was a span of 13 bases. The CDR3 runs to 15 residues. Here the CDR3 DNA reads TGTGCCAGCAGCCAAGAAACTAGCAGAAGGGAGACCCAGTACTTC. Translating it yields CASSQETSRRETQYF.

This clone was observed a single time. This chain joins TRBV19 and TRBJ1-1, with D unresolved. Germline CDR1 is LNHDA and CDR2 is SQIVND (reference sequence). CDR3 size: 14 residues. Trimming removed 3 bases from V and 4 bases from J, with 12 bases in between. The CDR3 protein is CASSIRGPSTEAFF. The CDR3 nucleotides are TGTGCCAGTAGTATCAGAGGGCCGTCCACTGAAGCTTTCTTT.